The clone carrying this TCR beta chain has just a few counts. Its cognate antigen is unknown. Study-wide results and limits: Greatest tumor Treg TCR overlap was with tumor naive CD4+ cells. Tumor memory CD4+ T cell TCR gene usage clustered with blood and lymph node memory CD4+ cells and lymph node naive CD4+ cells.

Treg sorting used a CD4+CD25+CD127-/low gate. Constant-region reverse primers amplified full-length variable regions, followed by semi-nested Nested Universal Primer A PCR. TCRdb analysed the 5' RACE reads with MiXCR anew, one entry per CDR3 protein. The sample lists around 44,000 distinct CDR3 sequences; under 25% were seen once. This sequence was found in a female donor with breast cancer. Sequencing was carried out using Tregs sorted from blood.

The CDR3 region is CASSQGDRGRTEAFF. Written as DNA, the CDR3 is TGCGCCAGCAGCCAAGGTGACAGGGGGCGTACTGAAGCTTTCTTT. This chain uses TRBV4-1 with TRBJ1-1; 10 bases are shared with TRBD1. There are 15 residues in the CDR3. V lost 1 base to trimming and J lost 5 bases; unmatched junction nucleotides: 4. Germline CDR1 MGHRA, CDR2 YSYEKL.